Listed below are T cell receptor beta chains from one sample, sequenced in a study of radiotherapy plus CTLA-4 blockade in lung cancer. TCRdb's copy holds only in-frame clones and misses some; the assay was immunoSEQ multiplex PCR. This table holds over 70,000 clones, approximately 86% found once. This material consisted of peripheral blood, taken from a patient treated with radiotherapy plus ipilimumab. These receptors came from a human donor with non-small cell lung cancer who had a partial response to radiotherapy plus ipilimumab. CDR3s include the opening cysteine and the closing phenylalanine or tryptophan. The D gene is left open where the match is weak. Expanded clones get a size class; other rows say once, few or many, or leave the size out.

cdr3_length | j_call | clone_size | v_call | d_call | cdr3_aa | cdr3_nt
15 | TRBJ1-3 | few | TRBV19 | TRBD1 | CASSIGTGTGNTIYF | TGTGCCAGTAGTATCGGGACAGGGACTGGAAACACCATATATTTT
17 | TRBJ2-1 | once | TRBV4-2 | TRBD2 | CASSPLGLAGLGGEQFF | TGTGCCAGCAGCCCTCTGGGACTAGCGGGCTTGGGCGGTGAGCAGTTCTTC
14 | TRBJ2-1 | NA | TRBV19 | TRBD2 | CASSIGLAGVEQFF | TGTGCCAGTAGTATAGGACTAGCGGGGGTTGAGCAGTTCTTC
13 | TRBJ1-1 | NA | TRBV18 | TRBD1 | CASSRDRNTEAFF | TGTGCCAGCTCCCGGGACAGGAACACTGAAGCTTTCTTT
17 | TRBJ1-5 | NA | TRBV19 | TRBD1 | CASRQKPGTASNQPQHF | TGTGCCAGTAGGCAAAAACCCGGGACAGCTAGCAATCAGCCCCAGCATTTT
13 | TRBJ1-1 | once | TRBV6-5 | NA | CASGLAMNTEAFF | TGTGCCAGCGGCTTGGCCATGAACACTGAAGCTTTCTTT
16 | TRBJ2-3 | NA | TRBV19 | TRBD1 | CASSPLGQGYTDTQYF | TGTGCCAGTAGTCCCCTGGGACAGGGGTACACAGATACGCAGTATTTT
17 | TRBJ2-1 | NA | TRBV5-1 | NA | CASSTFPGGAAYNEQFF | TGCGCCAGCAGCACTTTCCCTGGGGGCGCCGCCTACAATGAGCAGTTCTTC
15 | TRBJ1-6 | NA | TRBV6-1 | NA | CASNPGRSYNSPLHF | TGTGCCAGCAATCCTGGGAGGTCCTATAATTCACCCCTCCACTTT
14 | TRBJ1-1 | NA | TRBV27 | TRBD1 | CASSLRQGRTEAFF | TGTGCCAGCAGTTTGAGACAGGGTCGGACTGAAGCTTTCTTT
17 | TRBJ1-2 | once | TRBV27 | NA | CASSLSHEQGITYGYTF | TGTGCCAGCAGTTTATCTCATGAACAGGGAATAACCTATGGCTACACCTTC
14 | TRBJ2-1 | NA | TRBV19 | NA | CASSIVRRGNEQFF | TGTGCCAGTAGTATAGTTAGGAGAGGGAATGAGCAGTTCTTC
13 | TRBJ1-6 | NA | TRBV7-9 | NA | CASTTGGSYRVHF | TGTGCCAGCACCACTGGGGGCTCTTACAGGGTCCACTTT
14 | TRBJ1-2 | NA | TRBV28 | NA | CARKGGGSNYGYTF | TGTGCCAGGAAGGGGGGGGGCTCTAACTATGGCTACACCTTC
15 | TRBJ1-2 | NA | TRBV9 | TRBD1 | CASSSAYRGTGGYTF | TGTGCCAGCAGCTCGGCGTACCGGGGGACAGGGGGCTACACCTTC
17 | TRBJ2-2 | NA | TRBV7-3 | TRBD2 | CASSLSSGSGGTGELFF | TGTGCCAGCAGCTTATCTAGCGGGAGCGGGGGAACCGGGGAGCTGTTTTTT
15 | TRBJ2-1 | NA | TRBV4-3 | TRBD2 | CASSQVGGRYNEQFF | TGCGCCAGCAGCCAAGTGGGCGGGAGATACAATGAGCAGTTCTTC
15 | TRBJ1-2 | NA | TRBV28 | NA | CASTSVGGGNYGYTF | TGTGCCAGCACTTCTGTGGGGGGTGGGAACTATGGCTACACCTTC
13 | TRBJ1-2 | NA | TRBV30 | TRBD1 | CAWSQQGAYGYTF | TGTGCCTGGAGTCAACAGGGGGCATATGGCTACACCTTC
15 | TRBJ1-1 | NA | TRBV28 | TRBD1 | CASSPPQGAFTEAFF | TGTGCCAGCAGTCCCCCGCAGGGGGCTTTTACTGAAGCTTTCTTT
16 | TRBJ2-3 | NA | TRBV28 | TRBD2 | CASSLGLAGGSDTQYF | TGTGCCAGCAGTCTGGGACTAGCGGGAGGATCAGATACGCAGTATTTT